A selection of T cell receptor beta chains follows, all from one sample in a study of T cell changes during pregnancy in multiple sclerosis. TCRdb keeps only in-frame clones here, not all; method: immunoSEQ multiplex PCR. Of approximately 90,000 clones in the sample, around 91% are singletons; the top ten hold approximately 1.6%. The sample in question was peripheral blood, obtained after pregnancy. The receptors come from a female donor in good health, enrolled as a control in a pregnancy study. CDR3s include the opening cysteine and the closing phenylalanine or tryptophan. The D gene is left open where the match is weak. The size field is filled for only some rows; it gives once, few, many or a size class.

abundance	d_gene	v_gene	j_gene	CDR3nt	CDR3aa
NA	TRBD1	TRBV18	TRBJ1-3	TGTGCCAGCTCACCGGGACAGGGCTCTGGAAACACCATATATTTT	CASSPGQGSGNTIYF
once	TRBD2	TRBV4-1	TRBJ2-1	TGCGCCAGCAGCCCTGTAGCGGGGGGTTACAATGAGCAGTTCTTC	CASSPVAGGYNEQFF
NA	TRBD1	TRBV14	TRBJ2-3	TGTGCCAGCAGCCAAGAGGGACAGTCACCGTGGCCCACAGATACGCAGTATTTT	CASSQEGQSPWPTDTQYF
NA	TRBD1	TRBV29-1	TRBJ1-4	TGCAGCGTTGAAACAGAAGGGGGGCCAGGGGGCAATGAAAAACTGTTTTTT	CSVETEGGPGGNEKLFF
NA	TRBD1	TRBV19	TRBJ1-2	TGTGCCAGTAGTATGACAGGGGGCGACTATGGCTACACCTTC	CASSMTGGDYGYTF
NA	TRBD2	TRBV4-2	TRBJ2-1	TGTGCCAGCAGCCAAGAGCTCCGGGAGGGAGCGAGTGAGCAGTTCTTC	CASSQELREGASEQFF
NA	NA	TRBV6-1	TRBJ1-1	TGTGCCAGCAGTGAAGGGCGGGGACTCTCGCGGAACACTGAAGCTTTCTTT	CASSEGRGLSRNTEAFF
NA	NA	TRBV9	TRBJ2-3	TGTGCCAGCAGCCCCCTTTCGGCGGGGAGCACAGATACGCAGTATTTT	CASSPLSAGSTDTQYF
NA	TRBD2	TRBV19	TRBJ2-5	TGTGCCAGTAGCAGCGGGGGGGCAAAGACCCAGTACTTC	CASSSGGAKTQYF
NA	TRBD1	TRBV29-1	TRBJ2-7	TGCAGCGTTTGCACCGGGACAGTGTTTCGAGAGCAGTACTTC	CSVCTGTVFREQYF
NA	TRBD2	TRBV7-2	TRBJ2-5	TGTGCCAGCAGCAACAAACTAGCGGGGGGAGGAGAGACCCAGTACTTC	CASSNKLAGGGETQYF
once	TRBD1	TRBV30	TRBJ2-7	TGTGCCTGGACTACCGGGACAGGGGTTTTTGAGCAGTACTTC	CAWTTGTGVFEQYF
NA	NA	TRBV6-6	TRBJ2-7	TGTGCCAGCAGCCCCCTCGACAGTAGTTCCTACGAGCAGTACTTC	CASSPLDSSSYEQYF
NA	NA	TRBV7-9	TRBJ1-2	TGTGCCAGCAGCTTAGGCTCCCAGGGGCCCCAAAGTGGCTACACCTTC	CASSLGSQGPQSGYTF
NA	NA	TRBV7-2	TRBJ1-2	TGTGCCAGCAGCCTACTAGGCTACTATGGCTACACCTTC	CASSLLGYYGYTF
NA	NA	TRBV7-8	TRBJ1-5	TGTGCCAGCAGCTTAGTGGGGGGGCCCCAGCATTTT	CASSLVGGPQHF
NA	NA	TRBV18	TRBJ1-1	TGTGCCAGCTCACCTGTGTATGACAGGACGAACACTGAAGCTTTCTTT	CASSPVYDRTNTEAFF
NA	TRBD1	TRBV27	TRBJ2-7	TGTGCCAGCAGTGTAGCCAACAGGGGCGACGAGCAGTACTTC	CASSVANRGDEQYF
once	NA	TRBV6-5	TRBJ2-7	TGTGCCAGCAGTTACTTTGGGGCCTCAACCACCTACGAGCAGTACTTC	CASSYFGASTTYEQYF
NA	NA	TRBV28	TRBJ1-5	TGTGCCAGCACCCACGGGGGTCAGCCCCAGCATTTT	CASTHGGQPQHF
NA	NA	TRBV28	TRBJ2-1	TGTGCCAGCAGTTCCCGGTACTCGGGGGGCCTTCGGGTAGAGCAGTTCTTC	CASSSRYSGGLRVEQFF
once	NA	TRBV6-1	TRBJ1-1	TGTGCCAGCAGTGAATGGGGGGGCGGAGGGAACACTGAAGCTTTCTTT	CASSEWGGGGNTEAFF
NA	NA	TRBV28	TRBJ1-5	TGTGCCAGCAGTTTACAGGGGAAGGGGGACAATCAGCCCCAGCATTTT	CASSLQGKGDNQPQHF
NA	NA	TRBV7-8	TRBJ2-3	TGTGCCAGCAGCCCCGAGCCCCGACTCACAGATACGCAGTATTTT	CASSPEPRLTDTQYF
NA	TRBD2	TRBV18	TRBJ2-3	TGTGCCAGCTCACTAGCGGGGGGGAGATCAGATACGCAGTATTTT	CASSLAGGRSDTQYF
NA	NA	TRBV13	TRBJ1-6	TGTGCCAGCAGCTCTGGGGGGAAAGTTATGGAAAGCTCCTATAATTCACCCCTCCACTTT	CASSSGGKVMESSYNSPLHF
NA	TRBD1	TRBV19	TRBJ1-5	TGTGCCAGTAGTAGGGACAGAAGGGGCAATCAGCCCCAGCATTTT	CASSRDRRGNQPQHF
NA	NA	TRBV7-7	TRBJ2-2	TGTGCTAGCAGCTTAGTGGCAGTTGGTATAGGGGAGCTGTTTTTT	CASSLVAVGIGELFF
NA	TRBD1	TRBV27	TRBJ1-5	TGTGCCAGTAAAGGGACAGGCAATCAGCCCCAGCATTTT	CASKGTGNQPQHF
NA	TRBD1	TRBV27	TRBJ2-6	TGTGCCAGCAGTGCACGGACAGGGATTTCGTCGGCCAACGTCCTGACTTTC	CASSARTGISSANVLTF
once	TRBD1	TRBV4-3	TRBJ2-7	TGCGCCAGCAGCCTTTGGACAGGGACCTACGAGCAGTACTTC	CASSLWTGTYEQYF
NA	NA	TRBV7-2	TRBJ2-7	TGTGCCAGCAGTTTAGGGGCCGAGCAGTACTTC	CASSLGAEQYF
once	NA	TRBV7-6	TRBJ2-7	TGTGCCAGCAGCGTCGCCCAGACCTACGAGCAGTACTTC	CASSVAQTYEQYF
NA	NA	TRBV5-6	TRBJ1-1	TGTGCCAGCAGCATGGGACGGAGAGAAGCTTTCTTT	CASSMGRREAFF
NA	NA	TRBV11-2	TRBJ1-1	TGTGCCAGCAGCCTCCCCCCCTTGAACACTGAAGCTTTCTTT	CASSLPPLNTEAFF
NA	NA	TRBV7-9	TRBJ2-1	TGTGCCAGCAGCTTACCAGGTAACAATGAGCAGTTCTTC	CASSLPGNNEQFF
NA	NA	TRBV9	TRBJ1-2	TGTGCCAGCAGCGTAGGCCCAGGGATTGGCTACACCTTC	CASSVGPGIGYTF